These T cell receptor beta chains were read from a single sample in a study of blood T cell repertoires in COVID-19. Assay used: immunoSEQ multiplex PCR; TCRdb lists only in-frame clones, some missing. The sample comprises approximately 300,000 clones, 85% to 95% of which are singletons, and roughly 3.9% rests with the top ten. Sequenced material: PBMCs or T cells enriched from blood (not recorded which). All receptors come from a woman aged 30 to 39 who had been exposed to COVID-19. Both conserved end residues are trimmed from each CDR3.

>TRBV19|TRBJ1-1
ASNEDGRPTVNTEAF
>TRBV4-1|TRBJ2-6
ASSQVRSGANVLT
>TRBV4-1|TRBJ1-5
ASSQAPGNQPQH
>TRBV3-1/TRBV3-2|TRBJ1-4
ASSQVREKLF
>TRBV5-1|TRBJ1-4
ASSLEVFRGREKLF
>TRBV19|TRBJ1-2
ASSGRAGDGYT
>TRBV19|TRBJ2-1
ASCSGGDLSYNEQF
>TRBV5-4|TRBJ1-4
ASSPFPGQGNEKLF
>TRBV10-3|TRBJ2-3
AISSSGTFTDTQY
>TRBV11-2|TRBJ2-1
ASSFSWRGDNEQF
>TRBV6-5|TRBJ1-5
ASSRTRTGNQPQH
>TRBV12-3/TRBV12-4|TRBJ2-3
ASSLPLAGQY
>TRBV5-6|TRBJ2-5
ASSPWTSGGAYRETQY
>TRBV18|TRBJ1-5
ASSLYGTGNQPQH
>TRBV19|TRBJ1-2
ASSVGPNYGYT
>TRBV11-2|TRBJ1-1
ASSLTGGRTEAF
>TRBV7-2|TRBJ2-1
ASSLTRVNEQF
>TRBV24-1|TRBJ1-2
ATSDCGNLSDRGGSNYGYT
>TRBV11-2|TRBJ2-4
ASSSPWRREAKNIQY
>TRBV7-9|TRBJ2-5
ASSSNRDQETQY
>TRBV11-1|TRBJ2-2
ASSPGTSGRTGELF
>TRBV3-1/TRBV3-2|TRBJ1-5
ASSRDRNQPQH
>TRBV7-2|TRBJ2-1
ASSLGSGPYNEQF
>TRBV5-1|TRBJ2-7
ASSLDRVHEQY
>TRBV7-9|TRBJ2-1
ASSSLAGVFNEQF
>TRBV27|TRBJ1-1
ASSLGQEMNTEAF
>TRBV3-1/TRBV3-2|TRBJ2-1
ASSQERGVNEQF
>TRBV19|TRBJ1-2
ASSPGVNYGYT
>TRBV6-5|TRBJ1-1
ASSYVDRNTEAF
>TRBV27|TRBJ1-1
ASSSPSMNTEAF
>TRBV5-1|TRBJ2-5
ASSPGHSSGETQY
>TRBV19|TRBJ2-7
ASSLGGGAYEQY
>TRBV7-9|TRBJ2-1
ASSLRRTGQF
>TRBV11-1|TRBJ1-1
ASSLSRGGSGTEAF
>TRBV19|TRBJ1-4
ASSIEGRWREGNATNEKLF
>TRBV19|TRBJ1-1
ASSGRGRNTEAF
>TRBV14|TRBJ2-1
ASSRDRVSYNEQF
>TRBV24-1|TRBJ2-5
ATSDPRGEETQY
>TRBV30|TRBJ1-1
AWSATGGTGAGDTEAF
>TRBV7-9|TRBJ1-1
ASSLTGRRAEAF
>TRBV9|TRBJ1-2
ASSVDETANYGYT
>TRBV18|TRBJ2-2
ASSPDSNTGELF
>TRBV3-1/TRBV3-2|TRBJ1-5
ASSGGTGLPQH
>TRBV19|TRBJ1-5
ASRTTNRDRVNQPQH
>TRBV30|TRBJ1-1
ASTRDLNTEAF
>TRBV7-8|TRBJ1-2
ASSFAGYGYT
>TRBV7-2|TRBJ2-7
ASSGGSGSYEQY
>TRBV6-5|TRBJ1-2
ASSYSGGQVYGYT
>TRBV7-9|TRBJ2-7
ASSLVDSDLTYEQY
>TRBV18|TRBJ2-7
ASSPLAGGTGGYEQY
>TRBV15|TRBJ2-5
ATSRGLAGETQY
>TRBV6-4|TRBJ2-3
ASSGTSGTDTQY
>TRBV5-6|TRBJ1-2
ASSLGRTDLSGYT
>TRBV7-9|TRBJ1-2
ASSLLHRDSYGYT
>TRBV11-2|TRBJ2-1
ASSLGRASYNEQF
>TRBV12-3/TRBV12-4|TRBJ1-2
ASSWTGHGYT
>TRBV5-6|TRBJ2-5
ASSLPPSGGVRTQY